These T cell receptor beta chains were read from a single sample in a study of PD-1 blockade in classical Hodgkin lymphoma. Only in-frame clones appear in the TCRdb table, and some are missing; sequencing was by immunoSEQ multiplex PCR. The top ten hold more than 20% of the sample, which has 23,000 or so clones, over 65% seen once. Sequenced material: peripheral blood mononuclear cells (PBMCs), taken before the fourth cycle of nivolumab. The receptors derive from a human donor with classical Hodgkin lymphoma. The CDR3 runs from the conserved cysteine through the conserved F or W. A D gene is named only where the DNA matches it firmly. Expanded clones get a size class; other rows say once, few or many, or leave the size out.

j_call: TRBJ2-1; d_call: TRBD2; clone_size: few; v_call: TRBV29-1; cdr3_aa: CSVRTSGSMNEQFF; cdr3_nt: TGCAGCGTTCGGACTAGCGGGAGCATGAATGAGCAGTTCTTC
j_call: TRBJ2-7; d_call: TRBD2; clone_size: few; v_call: TRBV6-5; cdr3_aa: CASKGGRASYEQYF; cdr3_nt: TGTGCCAGCAAAGGCGGGAGGGCCTCCTACGAGCAGTACTTC
j_call: TRBJ1-1; d_call: TRBD1; clone_size: .; v_call: TRBV25-1; cdr3_aa: CASSVRTGGGEAFF; cdr3_nt: TGTGCCAGCAGTGTCAGGACAGGGGGCGGTGAAGCTTTCTTT
j_call: TRBJ2-1; d_call: TRBD2; clone_size: once; v_call: TRBV6-5; cdr3_aa: CASSYGGLAYNEQFF; cdr3_nt: TGTGCCAGCAGTTACGGGGGACTAGCTTACAATGAGCAGTTCTTC
j_call: TRBJ1-1; d_call: TRBD1; clone_size: .; v_call: TRBV9; cdr3_aa: CASSVLRQGANTEAFF; cdr3_nt: TGTGCCAGCAGCGTCTTAAGACAGGGAGCGAACACTGAAGCTTTCTTT
j_call: TRBJ2-7; d_call: .; clone_size: .; v_call: TRBV28; cdr3_aa: CASSLFRRERYEQYF; cdr3_nt: TGTGCCAGCAGTTTATTTAGGCGGGAAAGGTACGAGCAGTACTTC
j_call: TRBJ2-5; d_call: .; clone_size: .; v_call: TRBV28; cdr3_aa: CASSLPGIRKTQYF; cdr3_nt: TGTGCCAGCAGCCTGCCGGGAATCAGGAAGACCCAGTACTTC
j_call: TRBJ2-7; d_call: .; clone_size: once; v_call: TRBV19; cdr3_aa: CATSTGSSEQYF; cdr3_nt: TGTGCCACCTCGACAGGTTCCAGCGAGCAGTACTTC
j_call: TRBJ2-7; d_call: .; clone_size: once; v_call: TRBV6-5; cdr3_aa: CASPFESEQYF; cdr3_nt: TGTGCCAGCCCATTTGAGAGCGAGCAGTACTTC
j_call: TRBJ2-1; d_call: TRBD1; clone_size: .; v_call: TRBV11-2; cdr3_aa: CASSSKGALGQFF; cdr3_nt: TGTGCCAGCAGCTCGAAGGGGGCGCTGGGGCAGTTCTTC
j_call: TRBJ1-2; d_call: TRBD1; clone_size: once; v_call: TRBV5-5; cdr3_aa: CASSHTRDSGNLNYGYTF; cdr3_nt: TGTGCCAGCAGCCACACGCGGGACAGTGGGAATTTAAACTATGGCTACACCTTC
j_call: TRBJ1-4; d_call: TRBD1; clone_size: .; v_call: TRBV28; cdr3_aa: CASGTVTTNEKLFF; cdr3_nt: TGTGCCAGCGGGACAGTAACAACTAATGAAAAACTGTTTTTT
j_call: TRBJ2-7; d_call: .; clone_size: .; v_call: TRBV12-5; cdr3_aa: CASVQGNIYEQYF; cdr3_nt: TGTGCTAGTGTTCAGGGTAATATCTACGAGCAGTACTTC
j_call: TRBJ2-1; d_call: .; clone_size: few; v_call: TRBV4-1; cdr3_aa: CASSYGENEQFF; cdr3_nt: TGCGCCAGCAGCTATGGGGAGAATGAGCAGTTCTTC
j_call: TRBJ1-4; d_call: TRBD1; clone_size: .; v_call: TRBV7-9; cdr3_aa: CASSLATGTGYEKLFF; cdr3_nt: TGTGCCAGCAGCTTAGCAACAGGGACAGGGTATGAAAAACTGTTTTTT
j_call: TRBJ1-2; d_call: .; clone_size: .; v_call: TRBV5-1; cdr3_aa: CASSLDRGSNYGYTF; cdr3_nt: TGCGCCAGCAGCTTGGATAGGGGGAGTAACTATGGCTACACCTTC
j_call: TRBJ1-1; d_call: .; clone_size: .; v_call: TRBV6-1; cdr3_aa: CASSERRILNTEAFF; cdr3_nt: TGTGCCAGCAGTGAAAGGAGGATTTTGAACACTGAAGCTTTCTTT
j_call: TRBJ1-6; d_call: .; clone_size: .; v_call: TRBV10-2; cdr3_aa: CASSVGPGRSSPLHF; cdr3_nt: TGCGCCAGCAGTGTCGGGCCGGGACGGAGTTCACCCCTCCACTTT
j_call: TRBJ2-7; d_call: TRBD2; clone_size: once; v_call: TRBV30; cdr3_aa: CAWSIGLAGGPYEQYF; cdr3_nt: TGTGCCTGGAGTATCGGTCTAGCGGGGGGGCCCTACGAGCAGTACTTC
j_call: TRBJ2-3; d_call: TRBD2; clone_size: .; v_call: TRBV19; cdr3_aa: CASSTLSGRAIDTQYF; cdr3_nt: TGTGCCAGTAGTACATTAAGCGGGAGGGCCATAGATACGCAGTATTTT
j_call: TRBJ2-1; d_call: TRBD2; clone_size: .; v_call: TRBV29-1; cdr3_aa: CSASTSGRGNEQFF; cdr3_nt: TGCAGCGCCTCGACTAGCGGGAGGGGTAATGAGCAGTTCTTC
j_call: TRBJ2-3; d_call: .; clone_size: .; v_call: TRBV14; cdr3_aa: CAVGSPMPTDTQYF; cdr3_nt: TGTGCAGTGGGGAGCCCAATGCCCACAGATACGCAGTATTTT
j_call: TRBJ2-2; d_call: .; clone_size: .; v_call: TRBV19; cdr3_aa: CASSTGTLNTGELFF; cdr3_nt: TGTGCCAGTAGTACAGGGACACTTAACACCGGGGAGCTGTTTTTT
j_call: TRBJ1-5; d_call: TRBD1; clone_size: .; v_call: TRBV28; cdr3_aa: CASTLQAGGAQPQHF; cdr3_nt: TGTGCCAGCACCTTACAGGCAGGGGGTGCTCAGCCCCAGCATTTT
j_call: TRBJ1-1; d_call: .; clone_size: .; v_call: TRBV6-1; cdr3_aa: CASSGGGGLNTEAFF; cdr3_nt: TGTGCCAGCAGTGGGGGGGGCGGGTTGAACACTGAAGCTTTCTTT
j_call: TRBJ1-1; d_call: .; clone_size: .; v_call: TRBV9; cdr3_aa: CASSADPEPGAEAFF; cdr3_nt: TGTGCCAGCAGCGCAGACCCGGAACCCGGCGCTGAAGCTTTCTTT
j_call: TRBJ2-3; d_call: TRBD2; clone_size: .; v_call: TRBV5-1; cdr3_aa: CASSLQRGGGDTQYF; cdr3_nt: TGCGCCAGCAGCTTGCAGCGGGGGGGAGGAGATACGCAGTATTTT
j_call: TRBJ2-1; d_call: TRBD2; clone_size: .; v_call: TRBV30; cdr3_aa: CAWSQLGLAGSSYNEQFF; cdr3_nt: TGTGCCTGGAGTCAACTGGGACTAGCGGGGAGCTCCTACAATGAGCAGTTCTTC
j_call: TRBJ2-5; d_call: TRBD1; clone_size: .; v_call: TRBV7-8; cdr3_aa: CASTEGQQETQYF; cdr3_nt: TGTGCCAGCACCGAGGGACAGCAAGAGACCCAGTACTTC